Ten or more counts support the clone carrying this T cell receptor beta chain. The data belong to a study of shared clonotypes between healthy human individuals. The CDR3 extends over 15 amino acids. Per the germline V gene, CDR1 is SGHAT and CDR2 is FQNNGV. Between the trimmed V and J ends, which lost 5 bases and 2 bases, there was a span of 15 bases. The table came from immunoSEQ multiplex PCR; TCRdb's copy has only in-frame clones and leaves some out. The repertoire includes nearly 1 million clones, 76% of them detected once, and 1.5% sits in the top ten. Splitting of CD4+ cells produced CD45RA+ naive and CD45RA-negative memory subsets.

This sequence originates from a man aged 18 to 29 in good health. Sequencing was done on a sample of memory CD4+ T cells sorted from blood. Regarding subset: CD45RA-negative fraction. The V gene is TRBV11-2, the J gene TRBJ2-5, with D possibly TRBD2 on 6 matching bases. The CDR3 loop reads CASSPRGGGQETQYF. The CDR3 DNA reads as TGTGCCAGCAGCCCAAGGGGAGGAGGACAAGAGACCCAGTACTTC.